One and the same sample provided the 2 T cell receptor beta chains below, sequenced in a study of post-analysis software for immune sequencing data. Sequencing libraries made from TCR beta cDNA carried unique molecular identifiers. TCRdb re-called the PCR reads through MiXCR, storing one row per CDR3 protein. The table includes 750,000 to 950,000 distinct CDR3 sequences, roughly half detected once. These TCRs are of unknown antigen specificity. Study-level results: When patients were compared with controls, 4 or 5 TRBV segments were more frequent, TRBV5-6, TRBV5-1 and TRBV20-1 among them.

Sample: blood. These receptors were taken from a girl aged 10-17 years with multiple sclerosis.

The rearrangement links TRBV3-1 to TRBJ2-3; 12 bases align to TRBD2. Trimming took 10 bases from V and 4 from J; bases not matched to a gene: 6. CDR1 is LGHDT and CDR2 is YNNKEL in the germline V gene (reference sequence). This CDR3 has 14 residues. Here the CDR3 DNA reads TGTGCCACAGGACTAGCGGGGCGGCCAGATACGCAGTATTTT. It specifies CATGLAGRPDTQYF.

In DNA form, the CDR3 reads TGCAGTCAAGGGGGATCCAGGGCCGGGAGGACTGAAGCTTTCTTT. It specifies CSQGGSRAGRTEAFF. V is TRBV20-1 and J is TRBJ1-1; D is possibly TRBD1 (6 bases). Germline loops: CDR1 DFQATT, CDR2 SNEGSKA (reference sequence). Trimming removed 8 bases at V and 5 bases at J, with 24 bases between. This CDR3 has 15 residues.